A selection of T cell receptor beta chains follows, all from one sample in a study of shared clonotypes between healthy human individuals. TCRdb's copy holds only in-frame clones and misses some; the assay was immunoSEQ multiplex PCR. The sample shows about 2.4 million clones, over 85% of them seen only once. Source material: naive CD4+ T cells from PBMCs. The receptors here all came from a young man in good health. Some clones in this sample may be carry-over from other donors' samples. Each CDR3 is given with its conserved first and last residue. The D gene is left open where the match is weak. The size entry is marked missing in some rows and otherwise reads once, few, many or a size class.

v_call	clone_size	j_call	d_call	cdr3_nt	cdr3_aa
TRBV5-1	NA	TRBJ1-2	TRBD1	TGCGCCAGCAGCCTACAGGGGGCCTATGGCTACACCTTC	CASSLQGAYGYTF
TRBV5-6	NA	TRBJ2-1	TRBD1	TGTGCCAGCAGCCCGGACAGGGTTGGCGCTGAGCAGTTCTTC	CASSPDRVGAEQFF
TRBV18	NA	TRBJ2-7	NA	TGTGCCAGCTCACCACCCCTGGTGGCCTCCTACGAGCAGTACTTC	CASSPPLVASYEQYF
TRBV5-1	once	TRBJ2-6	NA	TGCGCCAGCAGCTTAGGTAACTCTGGGGCCAACGTCCTGACTTTC	CASSLGNSGANVLTF
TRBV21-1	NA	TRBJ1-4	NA	TGTGCCAGCAGCAAAGTAGGGGCGGTGAGGGAAAAACTGTTTTTT	CASSKVGAVREKLFF
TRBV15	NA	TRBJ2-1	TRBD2	TGTGCCACCAGCCGAAGGACTAGCGGGCTATACAATGAGCAGTTCTTC	CATSRRTSGLYNEQFF
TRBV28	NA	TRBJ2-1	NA	TGTGCCAGCAGCCCATTCCGGATAACCTACAATGAGCAGTTCTTC	CASSPFRITYNEQFF
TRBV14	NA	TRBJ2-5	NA	TGTGCCAGCAGCCAATTGATCCAAGAGACCCAGTACTTC	CASSQLIQETQYF
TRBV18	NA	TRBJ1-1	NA	TGTGCCAGCTCAGGGACCGCCGTATTGAACACTGAAGCTTTCTTT	CASSGTAVLNTEAFF
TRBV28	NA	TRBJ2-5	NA	TGTGCCGGACGGGGGGCGACGCAAGAGACCCAGTACTTC	CAGRGATQETQYF
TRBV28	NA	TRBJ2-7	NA	TGTGCCTTAAGGAGCCCTTCGTACGAGCAGTACTTC	CALRSPSYEQYF
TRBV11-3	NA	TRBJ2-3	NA	TGTGCCAGCAGCCCAGGATGGAACCCTAGCACAGATACGCAGTATTTT	CASSPGWNPSTDTQYF
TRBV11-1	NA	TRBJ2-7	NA	TGTGCCAGCAGCTTTGGGCTAGCCGGGTGGGACGAGCAGTACTTC	CASSFGLAGWDEQYF
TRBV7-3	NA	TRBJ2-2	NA	TGTGCCAGCAGCCTGGGACAAAGAAACACCGGGGAGCTGTTTTTT	CASSLGQRNTGELFF